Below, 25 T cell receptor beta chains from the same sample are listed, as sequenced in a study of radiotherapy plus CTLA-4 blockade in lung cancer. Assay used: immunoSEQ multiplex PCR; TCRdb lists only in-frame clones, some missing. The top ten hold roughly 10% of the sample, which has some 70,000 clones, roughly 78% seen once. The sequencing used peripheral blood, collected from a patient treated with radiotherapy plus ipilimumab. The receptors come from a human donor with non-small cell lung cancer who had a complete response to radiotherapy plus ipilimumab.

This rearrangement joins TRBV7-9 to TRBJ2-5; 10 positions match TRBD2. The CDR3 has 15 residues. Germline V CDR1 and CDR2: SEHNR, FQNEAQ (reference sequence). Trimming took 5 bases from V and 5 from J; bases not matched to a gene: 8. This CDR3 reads CASSRLGLAYETQYF. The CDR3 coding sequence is TGTGCCAGCAGCCGCCTGGGACTAGCGTATGAGACCCAGTACTTC.

CDR3 sequence (DNA): TGTGCCATCAGGGAGGGACTAGCGGGAGCCGGGGAGCTGTTTTTT. Encoded protein: CAIREGLAGAGELFF. The V gene is TRBV10-3, the J gene TRBJ2-2; 14 bases match TRBD2. CDR1 is ENHRY, CDR2 SYGVKD, per germline. V lost 6 bases and J lost 6; bases outside the gene matches: 3. The CDR3 contains 15 residues.

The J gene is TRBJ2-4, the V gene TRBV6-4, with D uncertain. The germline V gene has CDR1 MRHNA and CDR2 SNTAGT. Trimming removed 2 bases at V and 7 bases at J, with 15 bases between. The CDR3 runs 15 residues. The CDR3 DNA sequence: TGTGCCAGCAGTGACACGGATCGACGACCGAACATTCAGTACTTC. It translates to CASSDTDRRPNIQYF.

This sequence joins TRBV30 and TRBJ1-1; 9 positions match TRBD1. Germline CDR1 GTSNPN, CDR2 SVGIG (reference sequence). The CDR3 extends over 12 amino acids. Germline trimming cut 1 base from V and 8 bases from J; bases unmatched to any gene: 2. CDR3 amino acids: CAWSDGQGEAFF. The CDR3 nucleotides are TGTGCCTGGAGTGATGGACAGGGGGAAGCTTTCTTT.

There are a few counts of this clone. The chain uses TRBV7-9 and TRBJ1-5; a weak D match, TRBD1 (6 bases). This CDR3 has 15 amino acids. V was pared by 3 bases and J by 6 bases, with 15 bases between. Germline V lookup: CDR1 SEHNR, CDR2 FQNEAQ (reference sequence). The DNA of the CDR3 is TGTGCCAGCAGCTTTGGGGCAGGGGCCGCTCAGCCCCAGCATTTT. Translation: CASSFGAGAAQPQHF.

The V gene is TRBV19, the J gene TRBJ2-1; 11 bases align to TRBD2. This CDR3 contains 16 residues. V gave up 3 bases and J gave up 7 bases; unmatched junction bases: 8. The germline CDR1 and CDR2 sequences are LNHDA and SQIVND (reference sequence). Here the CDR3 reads CASSILAGGQLNEQFF. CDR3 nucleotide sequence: TGTGCCAGTAGTATCTTAGCGGGGGGGCAGTTAAATGAGCAGTTCTTC.

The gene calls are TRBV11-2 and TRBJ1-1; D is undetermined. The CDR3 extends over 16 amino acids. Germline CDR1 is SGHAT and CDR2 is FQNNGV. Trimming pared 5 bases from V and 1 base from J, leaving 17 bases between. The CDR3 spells CASSRGRAPGNTEAFF. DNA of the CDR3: TGTGCCAGCAGCCGCGGACGGGCTCCCGGGAACACTGAAGCTTTCTTT.

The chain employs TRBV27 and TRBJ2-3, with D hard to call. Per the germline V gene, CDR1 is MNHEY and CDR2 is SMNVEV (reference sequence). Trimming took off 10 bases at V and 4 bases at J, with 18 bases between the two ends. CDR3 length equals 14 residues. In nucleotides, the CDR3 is TGTGCCACCAAAGATGGACCTAAGGCAGATACGCAGTATTTT. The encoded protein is CATKDGPKADTQYF.

The CDR3 sequence is CASSQPLGRAGYTF. Written as DNA, the CDR3 is TGCGCCAGCAGCCAACCTTTGGGCAGGGCTGGCTACACCTTC. The chain links TRBV4-1 to TRBJ1-2, with a tentative D call TRBD1 (5 bases). Trimming took off 2 bases at V and 7 bases at J, with 14 bases between the two ends. Germline CDR1 and CDR2: MGHRA and YSYEKL. The CDR3 covers 14 residues.

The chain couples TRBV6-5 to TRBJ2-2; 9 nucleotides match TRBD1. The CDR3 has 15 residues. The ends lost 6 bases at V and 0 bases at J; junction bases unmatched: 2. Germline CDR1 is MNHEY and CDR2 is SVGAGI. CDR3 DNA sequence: TGTGCCAGCAGGAGGACAGGGGCGAACACCGGGGAGCTGTTTTTT. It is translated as CASRRTGANTGELFF.

The CDR3 spells CASSQGDRGYYEQYF. The CDR3 bases are TGCGCCAGCAGCCAAGGGGACAGGGGGTACTACGAGCAGTACTTC. The chain combines TRBV4-1 with TRBJ2-7; 11 positions match TRBD1. The germline gives CDR1 MGHRA, CDR2 YSYEKL. This CDR3 has 15 amino acids. Germline trimming cut 1 base from V and 3 bases from J; bases unmatched to any gene: 2.

The CDR3 DNA reads TGTGCCTGGAGTCCCGGCCAAGAGACCCAGTACTTC. Its protein is CAWSPGQETQYF. This rearrangement joins TRBV30 to TRBJ2-5; unclear D gene. Germline CDR1 reads GTSNPN; CDR2 reads SVGIG (reference sequence). The CDR3 covers 12 residues. Trimming shortened V by 2 bases and J by 1 base, and 5 bases separated the two germline ends.

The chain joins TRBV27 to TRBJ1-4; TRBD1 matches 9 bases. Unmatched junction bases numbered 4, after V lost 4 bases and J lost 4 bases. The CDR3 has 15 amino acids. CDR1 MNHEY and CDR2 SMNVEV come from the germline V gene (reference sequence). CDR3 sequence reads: CASSSDRGFNEKLFF. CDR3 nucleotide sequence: TGTGCCAGCAGTTCGGACAGGGGATTTAATGAAAAACTGTTTTTT.

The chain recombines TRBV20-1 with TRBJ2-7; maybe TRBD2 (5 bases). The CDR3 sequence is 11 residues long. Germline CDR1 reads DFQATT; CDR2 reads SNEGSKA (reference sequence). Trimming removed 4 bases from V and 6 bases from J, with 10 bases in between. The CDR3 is CSAMRAGEQYF. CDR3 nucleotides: TGCAGTGCTATGCGGGCCGGCGAGCAGTACTTC.

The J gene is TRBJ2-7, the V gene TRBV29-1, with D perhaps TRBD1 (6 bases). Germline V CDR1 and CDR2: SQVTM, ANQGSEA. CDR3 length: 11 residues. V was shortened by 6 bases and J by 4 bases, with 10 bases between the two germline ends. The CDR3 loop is CSVSRGYEQYF. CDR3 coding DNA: TGCAGCGTGTCCAGGGGTTACGAGCAGTACTTC.

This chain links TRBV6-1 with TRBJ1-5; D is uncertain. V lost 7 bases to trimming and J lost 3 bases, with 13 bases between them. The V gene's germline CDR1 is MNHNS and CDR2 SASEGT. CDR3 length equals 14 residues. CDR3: CASIPSTVNQPQHF. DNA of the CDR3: TGTGCCAGCATACCCTCGACGGTCAATCAGCCCCAGCATTTT.

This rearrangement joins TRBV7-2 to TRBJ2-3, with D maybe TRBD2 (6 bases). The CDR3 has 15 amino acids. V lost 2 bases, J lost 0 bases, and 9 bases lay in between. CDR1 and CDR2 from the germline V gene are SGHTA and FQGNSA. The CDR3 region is CASSLSGGSTDTQYF. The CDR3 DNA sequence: TGTGCCAGCAGCTTATCAGGAGGGAGCACAGATACGCAGTATTTT. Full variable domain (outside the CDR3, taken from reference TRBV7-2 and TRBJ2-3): GAGVSQSPSNKVTEKGKDVELRCDPISGHTALYWYRQSLGQGLEFLIYFQGNSAPDKSGLPSDRFSAERTGGSVSTLTIQRTQQEDSAVYLCASSLSGGSTDTQYFGPGTRLTVL.

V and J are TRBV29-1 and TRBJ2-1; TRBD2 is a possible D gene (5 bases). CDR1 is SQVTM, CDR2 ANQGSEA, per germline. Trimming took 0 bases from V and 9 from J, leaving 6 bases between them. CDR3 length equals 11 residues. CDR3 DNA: TGCAGCGTTGAAGAAGGACTTGAGCAGTTCTTC. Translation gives CSVEEGLEQFF.

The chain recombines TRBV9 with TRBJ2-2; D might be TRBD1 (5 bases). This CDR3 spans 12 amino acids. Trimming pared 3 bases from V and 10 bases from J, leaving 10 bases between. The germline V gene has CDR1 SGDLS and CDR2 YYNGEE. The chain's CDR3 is CASSDDSLELFF. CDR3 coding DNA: TGTGCCAGCAGCGATGACAGCTTGGAGCTGTTTTTT.

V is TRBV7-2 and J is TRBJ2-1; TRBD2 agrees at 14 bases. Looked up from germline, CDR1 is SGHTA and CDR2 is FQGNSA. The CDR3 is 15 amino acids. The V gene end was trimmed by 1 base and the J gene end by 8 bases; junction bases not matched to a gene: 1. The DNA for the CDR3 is TGTGCCAGCAGCTTAGGACTAGCGGGAGGGTATGAGCAGTTCTTC. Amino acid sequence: CASSLGLAGGYEQFF. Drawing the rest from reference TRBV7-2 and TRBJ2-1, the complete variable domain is GAGVSQSPSNKVTEKGKDVELRCDPISGHTALYWYRQSLGQGLEFLIYFQGNSAPDKSGLPSDRFSAERTGGSVSTLTIQRTQQEDSAVYLCASSLGLAGGYEQFFGPGTRLTVL.

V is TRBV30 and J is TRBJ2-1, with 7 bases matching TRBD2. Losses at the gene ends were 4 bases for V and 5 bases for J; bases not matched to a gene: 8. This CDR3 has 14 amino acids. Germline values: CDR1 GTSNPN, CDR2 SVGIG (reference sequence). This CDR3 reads CAWMPGLTHNEQFF. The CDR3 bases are TGTGCCTGGATGCCGGGACTAACCCACAATGAGCAGTTCTTC.

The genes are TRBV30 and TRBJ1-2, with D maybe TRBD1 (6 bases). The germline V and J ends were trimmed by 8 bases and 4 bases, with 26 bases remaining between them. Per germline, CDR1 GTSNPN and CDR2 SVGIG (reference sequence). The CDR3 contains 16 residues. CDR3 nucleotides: TGTGCCGCCTGGAGAGGGGGGAGGCTCTCGGCCTATGGCTACACCTTC. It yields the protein CAAWRGGRLSAYGYTF.

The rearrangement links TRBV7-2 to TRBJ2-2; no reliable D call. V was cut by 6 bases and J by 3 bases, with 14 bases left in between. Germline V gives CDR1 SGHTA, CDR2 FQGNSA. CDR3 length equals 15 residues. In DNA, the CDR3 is TGTGCCAGCAGTCTAACTTACAGAGACACCGGGGAGCTGTTTTTT. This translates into CASSLTYRDTGELFF.

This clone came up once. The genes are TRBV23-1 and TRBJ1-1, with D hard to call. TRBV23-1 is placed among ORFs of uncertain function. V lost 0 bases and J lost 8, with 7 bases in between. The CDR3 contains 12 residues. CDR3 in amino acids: CASSQSKEEAFF. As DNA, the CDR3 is TGCGCCAGCAGTCAATCGAAGGAGGAAGCTTTCTTT.

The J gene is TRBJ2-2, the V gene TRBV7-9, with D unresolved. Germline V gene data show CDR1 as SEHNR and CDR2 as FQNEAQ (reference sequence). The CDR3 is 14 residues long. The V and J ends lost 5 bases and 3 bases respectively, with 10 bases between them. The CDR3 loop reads CASSPRVDTGELFF. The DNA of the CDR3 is TGTGCCAGCAGCCCTCGGGTTGACACCGGGGAGCTGTTTTTT.